The clone carrying this T cell receptor beta chain has only a few counts. The data stem from a study of CD8+ T cells in alopecia areata. About the research overall: Treated patients' severity was scored by percentage of affected scalp area.

Treatment: oral pan-JAK inhibitor, 5-10 mg twice daily. With V trimmed by 5 bases and J by 3 bases, 8 bases remained unmatched. Germline values: CDR1 MNHEY, CDR2 SMNVEV (reference sequence). This CDR3 is built from 15 residues. Extracted RNA was reverse transcribed, and the resulting cDNA served as sequencing template. The assay was immunoSEQ multiplex PCR, and TCRdb's table has in-frame clones only and misses some. Of about 220,000 clones in the sample, more than 45% were seen once. The clonotype originates from a human donor with alopecia areata. The chain carries TRBV27 and TRBJ2-3; 7 bases are a match to TRBD1. Sequencing used CD4+ T cells sorted from blood, obtained at week 4, from a patient treated with tofacitinib. CDR3 sequence (DNA): TGTGCCAGCAGTCAGTCCGACAGGGCAACAGATACGCAGTATTTT. Translating it yields CASSQSDRATDTQYF.